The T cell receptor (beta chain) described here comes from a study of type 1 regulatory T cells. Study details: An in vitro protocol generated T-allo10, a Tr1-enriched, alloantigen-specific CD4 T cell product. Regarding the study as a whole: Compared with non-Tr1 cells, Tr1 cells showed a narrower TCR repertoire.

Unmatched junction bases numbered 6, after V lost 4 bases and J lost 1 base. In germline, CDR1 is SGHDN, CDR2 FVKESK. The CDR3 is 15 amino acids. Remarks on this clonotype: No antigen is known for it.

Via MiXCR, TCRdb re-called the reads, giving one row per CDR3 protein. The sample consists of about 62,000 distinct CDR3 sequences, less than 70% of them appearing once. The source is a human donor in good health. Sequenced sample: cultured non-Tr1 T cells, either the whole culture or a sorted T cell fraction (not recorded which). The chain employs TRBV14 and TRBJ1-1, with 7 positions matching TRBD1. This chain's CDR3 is CASSRVGQTNTEAFF. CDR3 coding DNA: TGTGCCAGCAGCCGGGTGGGACAGACGAACACTGAAGCTTTCTTT.